The sample holds one count of the clone carrying this TCR beta chain. Its specificity is unknown. The data are from a study of cytomegalovirus exposure and HLA in healthy donors. About the research overall: Out of approximately 170 million T cells, an earlier analysis found about 100 million unique TCR beta sequences in total. Counted in an early data release were tens of millions of unique TCRs from HLA-typed donors.

The PCR used 60 Vbeta and 13 Jbeta primers. The table came from immunoSEQ multiplex PCR; TCRdb's copy has only in-frame clones and leaves some out. The data hold approximately 180,000 clones, with about three quarters observed a single time. Study-wide points: For TCR beta chains, V- and J-gene trimming was later linked to a missense DCLRE1C variant.

The clonotype originates from a man aged 35 to 55 in good health and CMV-seropositive. Sequenced material: PBMCs.

The chain's CDR3 is CASSQQGFTGELFF. The CDR3 coding sequence is TGTGCCAGCAGTCAGCAGGGGTTCACCGGGGAGCTGTTTTTT. V and J are TRBV5-4 and TRBJ2-2, with a tentative D call TRBD1 (6 bases). The V gene lost 5 bases and the J gene lost 4 bases, with 12 bases spanning the gap. This CDR3 is built from 14 residues. The germline V gene has CDR1 SGHNT and CDR2 YYREEE (reference sequence).